This TCR beta chain emerged from a study of fetal regulatory T cell absence and autoimmunity. Study background: IPEX patients had exocrine pancreas autoimmunity without clinical diabetes.

Study outcomes and limitations: Oligoclonal TCR enrichment in pancreas over cord blood reached over 100-fold for some clones.

This was a survey-level run. The assay was immunoSEQ multiplex PCR, and TCRdb's table has in-frame clones only and misses some. The repertoire holds some 87,000 clones, with about three quarters as singletons. As regards this clone: The antigen is not known.

Sequencing was performed on pancreas tissue. This clonotype was sampled from a male donor with IPEX syndrome.

CDR3 in amino acids: CASAAGYGYTF. The DNA of the CDR3 is TGTGCCTCAGCGGCCGGTTATGGCTACACCTTC. The chain carries TRBV19 and TRBJ1-2; no reliable D call. Germline V gives CDR1 LNHDA, CDR2 SQIVND (reference sequence). The CDR3 has 11 amino acids. Trimming removed 11 bases from V and 5 bases from J, with 12 bases in between. The full variable domain, with the rest looked up from reference TRBV19 and TRBJ1-2, is DGGITQSPKYLFRKEGQNVTLSCEQNLNHDAMYWYRQDPGQGLRLIYYSQIVNDFQKGDIAEGYSVSREKKESFPLTVTSAQKNPTAFYLCASAAGYGYTFGSGTRLTVV.